The entry below gives a single T cell receptor (beta chain) sequence along with its context. Its antigen is currently not known. No much larger clone is present one base from it, and per-base qualities are unavailable. The CDR3 regions of human TCRbeta chains were analyzed by immunosequencing. In the paper's pipeline: Repertoire TCRs were checked for matches against a reference library of SARS-CoV-2-specific TCRs that had been generated using the MIRA antigen-specificity platform. Breadth was defined as the fraction of unique TCRs that were SARS-CoV-2-associated, and depth was defined as the fraction of total T cells that were SARS-CoV-2-associated. Using the MIRA data, each spike-specific TCR was mapped to the spike region that the TCR reacts to and placed in a CD4 or CD8 class. Log10-transformed breadth and depth values were compared by one-way ANOVA with Sidak's multiple comparisons tests. This is the immuneACCESS table as TCRdb keeps it, with only in-frame sequences that have V and J called. A part of the clones is gone; compared with another copy, unresolved V genes explain less than half, and the rest is unexplained. V, J and clone size are taken as reported in that table, and D and trimming were inferred from the DNA itself. The sample records approximately 110,000 clones, roughly 87% of which are singletons. The ten largest account for roughly 1.1% of the sample.

The data belong to a study of T cell responses to AZD1222 COVID-19 vaccine listed by TCRdb under 2021. Broadly, across the study: AZD1222 recipients given second doses at about 4 weeks or at about 12 weeks were pooled, since spike-specific TCR depth and breadth were not found to differ between the two schedules. A total of 240 or so trial participants underwent TCR sequencing, of whom roughly 210 had received two doses of AZD1222 and 26 had received two doses of the MenACWY control vaccine. Enrollment into the trials was organized by age into subgroups of 18-55, 56-69 and 70-plus years, and those subgroups contained approximately 150, 30 and 60 TCR-sequenced participants, respectively.

Points the paper makes about the study in general: Reportedly, close to half of the unique spike-specific TCRs recognized epitopes lying outside the regions that are mutated in the B.1.351 and B.1.1.7 variants. The 56-69-year group was small, and its depth increase did not reach significance, likely because of low power. After two AZD1222 doses, both the breadth and the depth of spike-specific TCRs were significantly higher than at day 0 and than in MenACWY recipients. Participants were mostly white British, with more females than males. The authors suggested clonal diversity may have been underestimated. CD4 TCRs associated with the vaccine covered the entire spike protein, and the dominant responses were in regions 160-218 and 743-854. Because no day 14 peak-response samples were available, repertoires were characterized only after the peak T cell response. Conclusions about previously exposed vaccinees are limited because only five to seven AZD1222 recipients were SARS-CoV-2 seropositive at baseline.

Per the publication, the time point label means: baseline before first vaccination. Samples from vaccinated people were obtained from the UK trials COV001 and COV002, which included a single-blind randomized controlled phase 2/3 trial of AZD1222 (ChAdOx1 nCoV-19) in healthy adults. Trial participant PBMC samples were collected at day 0 and day 28 after the second dose for TCRbeta chain sequencing. Sequenced here: peripheral blood, sampled on day 0 of AZD1222 vaccination. This clonotype was obtained from an adult in good health.

At the DNA level, the sequence is TGTGCCAGCACTGAGGGGACCTACGAGCAGTACTTC. This codes for CASTEGTYEQYF. The V gene is TRBV2 and the J gene is TRBJ2-7; the D element might be TRBD1 or TRBD2, as each aligns at 5 bases. CDR1 SNHLY and CDR2 FYNNEI are derived from the germline V gene. Relative to germline, V is 7 bases shorter and J is 2 bases shorter, with 9 bases between their ends. From the cysteine up to the phenylalanine, the CDR3 has a length of 12 residues. The sequence is cut down to CDR3 DNA, 36 bases in frame from base 1.